The source of this T cell receptor beta chain is a study of early T cells in non-severe SARS-CoV-2 infection. On the study more broadly: Unsorted whole-blood RNA was sequenced in bulk, leaving chains unpaired. Overall study findings and caveats: There was a bias toward anti-spike CD8 responses in VDJdb matching, which missed private and CD4 specificities.

Germline V gene sequence: CDR1 MDHEN, CDR2 SYDVKM. CDR3 size: 16 residues. Trimming cost V 2 bases and J 2 bases; bases outside gene matches: 6. There are a few counts of this clonotype. As yet, its antigen is unknown. Individually, cDNA molecules had unique molecular identifiers attached to them. One entry per CDR3 protein results from TCRdb running MiXCR on the 5' RACE reads. This repertoire shows tens of thousands of distinct CDR3 sequences, roughly 4.5% found once; its top ten account for over 6.5%. This TCR was sampled from an adult who was a healthcare worker with PCR-confirmed SARS-CoV-2 infection or an uninfected control (not recorded which). V gene TRBV28 combines with J gene TRBJ2-1; TRBD1 agrees at 7 bases. Material for sequencing was whole blood. The CDR3 bases are TGTGCCAGCAGTTTAGAGTCAGGGGGACCCTACAATGAGCAGTTCTTC. It is translated as CASSLESGGPYNEQFF. The whole variable domain, remainder taken from reference TRBV28 and TRBJ2-1, is DVKVTQSSRYLVKRTGEKVFLECVQDMDHENMFWYRQDPGLGLRLIYFSYDVKMKEKGDIPEGYSVSREKKERFSLILESASTNQTSMYLCASSLESGGPYNEQFFGPGTRLTVL.